These 21 T cell receptor beta chains came from one sample sequenced in a study of blood T cell repertoires in COVID-19. The data were produced by immunoSEQ multiplex PCR, yet TCRdb's version contains in-frame clones alone and is incomplete. The sample includes under 450,000 clones, about 89% of them seen just once. Sequencing was performed on peripheral blood. The receptor source for this set is a woman aged 40 to 49 with COVID-19, enrolled during active disease.

The chain is built from TRBV4-2 and TRBJ2-3, with 8 bases matching TRBD2. Germline V CDR1 and CDR2: LGHNA, YNFKEQ. CDR3 length equals 17 residues. With V trimmed by 0 bases and J by 5 bases, 10 bases remained unmatched. The CDR3 protein is CASSQEGDGGARDTQYF. CDR3 coding DNA: TGTGCCAGCAGCCAAGAAGGGGACGGGGGGGCCAGAGATACGCAGTATTTT.

The CDR3 protein is CAWSVQGYTEAFF. CDR3 DNA sequence: TGTGCCTGGAGTGTACAGGGTTACACTGAAGCTTTCTTT. The chain has TRBV30 and TRBJ1-1; D perhaps matches TRBD1 (6 bases). The germline V gene has CDR1 GTSNPN and CDR2 SVGIG (reference sequence). The CDR3 contains 13 residues. Trimming stripped 0 bases from V and 3 bases from J, with 8 bases between.

The chain couples TRBV27 to TRBJ2-7; D not certain. Germline V gene data show CDR1 as MNHEY and CDR2 as SMNVEV (reference sequence). The CDR3 is made up of 12 amino acids. The V and J ends lost 4 bases and 5 bases respectively, with 9 bases between them. DNA of the CDR3: TGTGCCAGCAGTTCCTCGTTCCACGAGCAGTACTTC. Its translation: CASSSSFHEQYF.

The J gene is TRBJ1-5, the V gene TRBV4-1; 8 bases map to TRBD1. The CDR3 runs 14 residues. V dropped 8 bases and J dropped 5; count of bases not matched to a gene: 8. CDR1 and CDR2 (germline): MGHRA, YSYEKL. For the CDR3, the DNA is TGCGCCAGCGGGACAGGTCGTCAGGATCAGCCCCAGCATTTT. Amino acid sequence: CASGTGRQDQPQHF.

V gene TRBV7-2 combines with J gene TRBJ1-5; 12 bases agree with TRBD1. The CDR3 spans 17 residues. Trimming cost V 4 bases and J 5 bases; bases outside gene matches: 9. Germline V gene lookup returns CDR1 SGHTA and CDR2 FQGNSA. For the CDR3, the DNA is TGTGCCAGCAGCTCCGGGACAGGGGGCTTGGGAGATCAGCCCCAGCATTTT. The encoded protein is CASSSGTGGLGDQPQHF.

The chain employs TRBV10-3 and TRBJ1-5, with 10 bases aligning to TRBD1. The CDR3 runs 15 residues. Germline CDR1 reads ENHRY; CDR2 reads SYGVKD. J gave up 0 bases and V 10 bases, and 6 bases lay outside the gene matches. The CDR3 spells CATGQGVYSNQPQHF. In DNA, the CDR3 is TGTGCCACCGGACAGGGGGTCTATAGCAATCAGCCCCAGCATTTT.

The V gene is TRBV6-2 or TRBV6-3, the J gene TRBJ1-1, with D possibly matching TRBD1 (5 bases). V was clipped by 6 bases and J by 11 bases, with 16 bases between them. The CDR3 consists of 12 residues. Germline V CDR1 and CDR2: MNHEY, SVGEGT. CDR3 DNA: TGTGCCAGCAGCCAGTGGGGCACTGGGGCTTTCTTT. Translation: CASSQWGTGAFF.

The chain is built from TRBV3-1 (or the pseudogene TRBV3-2) and TRBJ2-1; TRBD2 matches at 8 bases. The CDR3 has 18 residues. The germline gives CDR1 LGHDT, CDR2 YNNKEL (reference sequence). V gave up 0 bases and J gave up 0 bases; unmatched junction bases: 7. In nucleotides, the CDR3 is TGTGCCAGCAGCCAAGACCCGACTAGCGTGTTCTCCTACAATGAGCAGTTCTTC. As protein: CASSQDPTSVFSYNEQFF.

This clone showed up just once. The chain employs TRBV19 and TRBJ1-1; TRBD1 might be the D (6 bases). The CDR3 length is 14 residues. The germline V and J ends were trimmed by 7 bases and 5 bases, with 17 bases remaining between them. Germline-derived CDR1 and CDR2 are LNHDA and SQIVND (reference sequence). The chain's CDR3 is CASTEAGAYTEAFF. The CDR3 nucleotides read TGTGCCAGTACCGAGGCAGGGGCGTATACTGAAGCTTTCTTT.

The rearrangement links TRBV5-5 to TRBJ2-7; 7 bases map to TRBD1. Germline lookup yields CDR1 SGHKS and CDR2 YYEKEE (reference sequence). V was pared by 5 bases and J by 6 bases, with 14 bases of the junction left unmatched. The CDR3 contains 15 residues. CDR3 sequence reads: CASREGDRMYSEQYF. As DNA, the CDR3 is TGTGCCAGCAGAGAGGGGGACAGAATGTACAGCGAGCAGTACTTC.

V and J are TRBV7-2 and TRBJ1-6, with D unclear. Trimming pared 0 bases from V and 8 bases from J, leaving 8 bases between. Germline V gene lookup returns CDR1 SGHTA and CDR2 FQGNSA. This CDR3 is 14 amino acids long. CDR3 region: CASSLARRDSPLHF. The CDR3 coding sequence is TGTGCCAGCAGCTTAGCAAGGCGGGATTCACCCCTCCACTTT.

This clone has just a few counts. This chain uses TRBV6-5 with TRBJ2-7, with D tentatively TRBD1 (5 bases). The CDR3 has 13 residues. Germline assignment: CDR1 MNHEY and CDR2 SVGAGI. The ends were cut back, 2 bases at V and 1 base at J, with 6 bases in the middle. In DNA form, the CDR3 reads TGTGCCAGCAGTTACGACAGTTCCTACGAGCAGTACTTC. As protein: CASSYDSSYEQYF.

The V gene is TRBV5-8, the J gene TRBJ1-2; 9 bases match TRBD1. This CDR3 spans 16 amino acids. Trimming removed 2 bases from V and 4 bases from J; junction bases left unmatched: 9. Germline CDR1 SGHTS, CDR2 YDEGEE. CDR3 in amino acids: CASSFENRGLFYGYTF. The CDR3 bases are TGTGCCAGCAGCTTCGAAAACAGGGGGCTGTTCTATGGCTACACCTTC. Full variable domain (missing parts from reference TRBV5-8 and TRBJ1-2): EAGVTQSPTHLIKTRGQQATLRCSPISGHTSVYWYQQALGLGLQFLLWYDEGEERNRGNFPPRFSGRQFPNYSSELNVNALELEDSALYLCASSFENRGLFYGYTFGSGTRLTVV.

V and J are TRBV28 and TRBJ1-3; a weak D match, TRBD1 (6 bases). CDR1 and CDR2 from the germline V gene are MDHEN and SYDVKM. The CDR3 covers 14 residues. Trimming left V 4 bases short and J 0 bases short, with 7 bases between. The CDR3 DNA follows: TGTGCCAGCAGTTCGGACAGCTCTGGAAACACCATATATTTT. This codes for CASSSDSSGNTIYF.

The CDR3 protein is CASSLETGLGNEQFF. Written as DNA, the CDR3 is TGCGCCAGCAGCTTGGAGACAGGGCTGGGCAATGAGCAGTTCTTC. V gene TRBV5-1 combines with J gene TRBJ2-1; 7 bases map to TRBD1. V gave up 0 bases and J gave up 6 bases; unmatched junction bases: 6. The CDR3 contains 15 residues. CDR1 and CDR2 (germline): SGHRS, YFSETQ.

This rearrangement joins TRBV5-1 to TRBJ1-2, with 8 bases identical to TRBD1. The germline gives CDR1 SGHRS, CDR2 YFSETQ. CDR3 length equals 15 residues. With V trimmed by 2 bases and J by 2 bases, 5 bases remained unmatched. CDR3 DNA: TGCGCCAGCAGCTTTACAGGGGGGCTGAACTATGGCTACACCTTC. It codes for CASSFTGGLNYGYTF.

The genes are TRBV9 and TRBJ2-5; 11 positions agree with TRBD2. J gave up 5 bases and V 0 bases, and 9 bases lay outside the gene matches. CDR3 length: 17 residues. CDR1 and CDR2 (germline): SGDLS, YYNGEE. The CDR3 region is CASSVAVASGGTETQYF. The CDR3 bases are TGTGCCAGCAGCGTAGCTGTGGCTAGCGGGGGGACGGAGACCCAGTACTTC.

This chain links TRBV28 with TRBJ2-7; 8 bases align to TRBD1. The V and J ends lost 4 bases and 0 bases, in that order; junction bases with no gene match: 5. CDR1 and CDR2 from the germline V gene are MDHEN and SYDVKM. The CDR3 spans 15 residues. The CDR3 nucleotides read TGTGCCAGCAGTTCCCGGACAGGGTACTCCTACGAGCAGTACTTC. Protein product: CASSSRTGYSYEQYF.

CDR3 nucleotides: TGTGCCAGCAGCAATCGACAGGGGGCGGATACAGATACGCAGTATTTT. Amino acid sequence: CASSNRQGADTDTQYF. This chain joins TRBV5-4 and TRBJ2-3, with 10 bases aligning to TRBD1. Germline CDR1 is SGHNT and CDR2 is YYREEE (reference sequence). CDR3 length: 16 amino acids. After removal of 4 bases from V and 3 bases from J, the junction contained 8 bases not matched to a gene.

This chain joins TRBV3-1 (or the pseudogene TRBV3-2) and TRBJ2-1; 8 bases fit TRBD1. V lost 0 bases to trimming and J lost 16 bases; unmatched junction nucleotides: 11. Germline V gene lookup returns CDR1 LGHDT and CDR2 YNNKEL (reference sequence). CDR3 size: 14 residues. CDR3 nucleotide sequence: TGTGCCAGCAGCCAAGATCCTTCCCAGGGGGCAACATTCTTC. Its protein product is CASSQDPSQGATFF.

Here the CDR3 DNA reads TGTGCCAGCAGTTTAATTGGGCGCGGACAGGCGGAAGCTTTCTTT. It translates to CASSLIGRGQAEAFF. V and J are TRBV28 and TRBJ1-1; TRBD1 matches at 7 bases. After removal of 2 bases from V and 8 bases from J, the junction contained 11 bases not matched to a gene. CDR1 and CDR2 (germline): MDHEN, SYDVKM. The CDR3 covers 15 residues.